The entry that follows covers one T cell receptor beta chain sequence. This specimen comes from a study of control samples from healthy donors and cancer patients. This CDR3 is 19 amino acids long. Per germline, CDR1 GTSNPN and CDR2 SVGIG (reference sequence). J lost 2 bases, V lost 1 base, and 10 bases had no gene match. Data came from immunoSEQ multiplex PCR; TCRdb stores just in-frame clones and leaves some out. The sample lists about 110,000 clones; approximately 90% were seen once. The J gene is TRBJ2-1, the V gene TRBV30; 14 bases match TRBD2. The sequencing input was PBMCs. This sequence originates from a woman in her sixties with lung cancer. The CDR3 sequence: CAWSAAGLAGVSAYNEQFF. CDR3 nucleotide sequence: TGTGCCTGGAGTGCTGCGGGACTAGCGGGAGTTAGTGCCTACAATGAGCAGTTCTTC.